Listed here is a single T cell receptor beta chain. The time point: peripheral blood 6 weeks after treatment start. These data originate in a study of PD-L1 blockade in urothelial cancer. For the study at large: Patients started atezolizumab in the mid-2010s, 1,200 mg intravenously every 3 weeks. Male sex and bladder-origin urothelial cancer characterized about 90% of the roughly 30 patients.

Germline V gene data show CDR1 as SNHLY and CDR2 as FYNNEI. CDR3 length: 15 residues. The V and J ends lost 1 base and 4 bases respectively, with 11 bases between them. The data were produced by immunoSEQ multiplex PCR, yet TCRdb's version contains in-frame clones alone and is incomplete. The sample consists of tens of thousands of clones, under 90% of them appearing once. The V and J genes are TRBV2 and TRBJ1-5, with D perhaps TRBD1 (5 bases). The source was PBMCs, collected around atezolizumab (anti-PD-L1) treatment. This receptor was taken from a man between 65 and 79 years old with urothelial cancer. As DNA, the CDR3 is TGTGCCAGCAGTGAAGTTCAGGGAGGAAATCAGCCCCAGCATTTT. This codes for CASSEVQGGNQPQHF.